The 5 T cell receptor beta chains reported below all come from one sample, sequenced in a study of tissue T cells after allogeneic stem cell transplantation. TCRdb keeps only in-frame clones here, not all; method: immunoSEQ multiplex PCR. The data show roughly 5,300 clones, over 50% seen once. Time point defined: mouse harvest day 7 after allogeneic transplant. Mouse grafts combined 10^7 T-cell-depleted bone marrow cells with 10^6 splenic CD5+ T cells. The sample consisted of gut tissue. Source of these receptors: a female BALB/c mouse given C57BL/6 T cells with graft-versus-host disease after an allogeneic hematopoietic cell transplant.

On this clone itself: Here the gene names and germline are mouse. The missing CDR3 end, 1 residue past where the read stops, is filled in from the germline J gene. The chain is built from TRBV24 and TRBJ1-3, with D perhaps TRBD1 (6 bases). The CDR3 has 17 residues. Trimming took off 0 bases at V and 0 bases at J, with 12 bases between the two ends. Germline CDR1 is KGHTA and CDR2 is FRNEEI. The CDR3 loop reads CASSLYQQGNSGNTLYF. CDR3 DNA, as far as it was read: TGTGCCAGCAGTCTGTATCAGCAGGGGAATTCTGGAAATACGCTCTAT.

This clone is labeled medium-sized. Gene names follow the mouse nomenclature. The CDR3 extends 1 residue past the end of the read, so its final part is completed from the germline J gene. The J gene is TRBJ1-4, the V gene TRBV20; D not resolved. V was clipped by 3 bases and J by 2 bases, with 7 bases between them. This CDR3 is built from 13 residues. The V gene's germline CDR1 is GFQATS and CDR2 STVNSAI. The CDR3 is CGAREQSNERLFF. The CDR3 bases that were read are TGTGGTGCTAGAGAACAGTCCAACGAAAGATTATTT. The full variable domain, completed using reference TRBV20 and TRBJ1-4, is GALVYQYPRRTICKSGTSMRMECQAVGFQATSVAWYRQSPQKTFELIALSTVNSAIKYEQNFTQEKFPISHPNLSFSSMTVLNAYLEDRGLYLCGAREQSNERLFFGHGTKLSVL.

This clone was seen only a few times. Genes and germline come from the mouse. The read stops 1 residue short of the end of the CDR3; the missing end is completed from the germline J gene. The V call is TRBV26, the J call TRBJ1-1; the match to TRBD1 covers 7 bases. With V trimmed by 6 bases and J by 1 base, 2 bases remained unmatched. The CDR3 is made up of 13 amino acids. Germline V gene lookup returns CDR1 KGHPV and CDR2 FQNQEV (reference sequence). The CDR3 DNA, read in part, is TGTGCCAGCAGACGGGACAGAAACACAGAAGTCTTC. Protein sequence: CASRRDRNTEVF. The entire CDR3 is CASRRDRNTEVFF.

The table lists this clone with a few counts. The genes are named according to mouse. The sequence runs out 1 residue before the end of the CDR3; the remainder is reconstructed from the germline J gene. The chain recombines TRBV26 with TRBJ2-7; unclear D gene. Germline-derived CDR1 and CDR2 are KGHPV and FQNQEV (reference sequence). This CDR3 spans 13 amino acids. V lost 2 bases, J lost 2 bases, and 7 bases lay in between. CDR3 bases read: TGTGCCAGCAGTCTGCACAAAACCTATGAACAGTAC. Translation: CASSLHKTYEQY. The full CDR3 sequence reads CASSLHKTYEQYF.

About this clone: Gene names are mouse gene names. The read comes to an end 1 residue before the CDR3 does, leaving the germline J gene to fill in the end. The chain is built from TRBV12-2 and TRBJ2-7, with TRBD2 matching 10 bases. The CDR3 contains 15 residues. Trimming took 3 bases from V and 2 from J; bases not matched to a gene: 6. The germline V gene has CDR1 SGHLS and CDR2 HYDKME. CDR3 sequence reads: CASSLGLGRTYEQYF. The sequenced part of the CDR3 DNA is TGTGCCAGCTCTTTGGGACTGGGGAGGACCTATGAACAGTAC. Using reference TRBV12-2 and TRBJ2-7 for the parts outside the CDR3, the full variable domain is NSGVVQSPRYIIKGKGERSILKCIPISGHLSVAWYQQTQGQELKFFIQHYDKMERDKGNLPSRFSVQQFDDYHSEMNMSALELEDSAVYFCASSLGLGRTYEQYFGPGTRLTVL.